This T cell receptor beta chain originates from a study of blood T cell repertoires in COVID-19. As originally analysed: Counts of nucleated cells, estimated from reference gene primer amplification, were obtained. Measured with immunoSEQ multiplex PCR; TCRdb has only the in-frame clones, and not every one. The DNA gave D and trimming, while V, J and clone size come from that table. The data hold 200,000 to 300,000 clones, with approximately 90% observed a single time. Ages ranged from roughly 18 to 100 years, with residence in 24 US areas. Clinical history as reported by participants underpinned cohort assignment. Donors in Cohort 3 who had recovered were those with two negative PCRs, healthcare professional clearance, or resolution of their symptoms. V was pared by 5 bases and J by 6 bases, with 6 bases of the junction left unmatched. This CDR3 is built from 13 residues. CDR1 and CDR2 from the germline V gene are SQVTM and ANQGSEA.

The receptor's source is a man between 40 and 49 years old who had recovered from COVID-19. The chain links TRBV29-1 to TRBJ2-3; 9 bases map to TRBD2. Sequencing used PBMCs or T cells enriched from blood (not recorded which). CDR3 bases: TGCAGCGTTTTAGCGGGAGCGGGGGATACGCAGTATTTT. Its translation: CSVLAGAGDTQYF.